Here is one TCR beta chain with its context. The data originate from a study of blood T cell repertoires in COVID-19. Clones were read by immunoSEQ multiplex PCR, and TCRdb kept only the in-frame ones, dropping some. Among around 300,000 clones listed, roughly 90% were seen once. V was trimmed by 4 bases and J by 2 bases, leaving 11 bases between them. The germline gives CDR1 MNHEY, CDR2 SVGEGT. There are 14 residues in the CDR3. The sequence came from a woman between 45 and 65 years old who had recovered from COVID-19. The rearrangement uses TRBV6-2 or TRBV6-3 and TRBJ1-2, with D hard to call. The specimen sequenced was PBMCs or T cells enriched from blood (not recorded which). This CDR3 reads CASSSPGQNYGYTF. The CDR3 region has the DNA TGTGCCAGCAGTTCGCCAGGCCAGAACTATGGCTACACCTTC.